Listed here are 27 T cell receptor beta chains from one sample, sequenced in a study of cytomegalovirus exposure and HLA in healthy donors. This PCR relied on a set of 60 Vbeta primers and 13 Jbeta primers. The data were produced by immunoSEQ multiplex PCR, yet TCRdb's version contains in-frame clones alone and is incomplete. This sample contains 50,000 or so clones. Sequencing was performed on PBMCs. The receptor set was obtained from a woman aged 55-69 years in good health and CMV-seropositive.

The chain carries TRBV6-1 and TRBJ1-5; D not resolved. The CDR3 runs to 13 residues. V lost 8 bases to trimming and J lost 9 bases, with 17 bases between them. The germline CDR1 and CDR2 sequences are MNHNS and SASEGT. The CDR3 here is CASESPRVWPQHF. As DNA, the CDR3 is TGTGCCAGCGAGTCCCCGAGGGTGTGGCCCCAGCATTTT.

The CDR3 spells CSVGPGAGGGYGYTF. The CDR3 DNA sequence: TGCAGCGTCGGCCCAGGGGCGGGGGGTGGCTATGGCTACACCTTC. The rearrangement uses TRBV29-1 and TRBJ1-2; D is perhaps TRBD1 (6 bases). The CDR3 spans 15 residues. Germline V lookup: CDR1 SQVTM, CDR2 ANQGSEA. V was trimmed by 6 bases and J by 4 bases, leaving 21 bases between them. The variable domain in full, completed from reference TRBV29-1 and TRBJ1-2, reads SAVISQKPSRDICQRGTSLTIQCQVDSQVTMMFWYRQQPGQSLTLIATANQGSEATYESGFVIDKFPISRPNLTFSTLTVSNMSPEDSSIYLCSVGPGAGGGYGYTFGSGTRLTVV.

The rearrangement joins TRBV5-4 to TRBJ1-2; TRBD1 might be the D (6 bases). V lost 3 bases and J lost 7, with 19 bases in between. There are 15 residues in the CDR3. Germline V gives CDR1 SGHNT, CDR2 YYREEE (reference sequence). For the CDR3, the DNA is TGTGCCAGCAGCTCACAGGGTTTGGAAGCGAGTGGCTACACCTTC. Residues: CASSSQGLEASGYTF.

The chain couples TRBV25-1 to TRBJ2-2, with 8 bases aligning to TRBD1. The CDR3 consists of 16 residues. Trimming took 6 bases from V and 1 from J; bases not matched to a gene: 7. CDR1 and CDR2 (germline): MGHDK, SYGVNS. The CDR3 region is CASRPPGTGNTGELFF. The CDR3 nucleotides are TGTGCCAGCAGACCTCCGGGGACAGGGAACACCGGGGAGCTGTTTTTT.

The CDR3 DNA reads as TGTGCCAGCAGCGTAGCTAATAGCGGGGGCGATACGCAGTATTTT. Translation: CASSVANSGGDTQYF. The chain employs TRBV9 and TRBJ2-3; 9 bases match TRBD2. J was trimmed by 6 bases and V by 0 bases; bases with no gene match: 5. CDR1 and CDR2 (germline): SGDLS, YYNGEE. The CDR3 spans 15 residues.

The rearrangement joins TRBV6-1 to TRBJ2-7, with 7 bases that match TRBD1. V was clipped by 6 bases and J by 4 bases; unmatched bases: 6. Germline CDR1 and CDR2: MNHNS and SASEGT. The CDR3 spans 13 residues. As DNA, the CDR3 is TGTGCCAGCAGGGGGGACAGATTATACGAGCAGTACTTC. Translating it yields CASRGDRLYEQYF.

J is TRBJ1-6 and V is TRBV7-2; no reliable D call. The CDR3 is 17 residues long. Per the germline V gene, CDR1 is SGHTA and CDR2 is FQGNSA. V shed 5 bases and J shed 6 bases, with 20 bases lying between them. CDR3 amino acids: CASSVEVTRGLNSPLHF. DNA of the CDR3: TGTGCCAGCAGCGTTGAGGTTACGCGGGGTCTTAATTCACCCCTCCACTTT.

The chain couples TRBV29-1 to TRBJ1-1, with 8 positions matching TRBD1. The CDR3 contains 11 residues. Looked up from germline, CDR1 is SQVTM and CDR2 is ANQGSEA. Germline trimming cut 4 bases from V and 8 bases from J; bases unmatched to any gene: 3. CDR3 coding DNA: TGCAGCGTTGGCAGGGGGCGGGAAGCTTTCTTT. It is translated as CSVGRGREAFF. The complete variable domain, with remaining parts taken from reference TRBV29-1 and TRBJ1-1, reads SAVISQKPSRDICQRGTSLTIQCQVDSQVTMMFWYRQQPGQSLTLIATANQGSEATYESGFVIDKFPISRPNLTFSTLTVSNMSPEDSSIYLCSVGRGREAFFGQGTRLTVV.

Concerning this clone: This specimen includes other DNA sequences encoding the same CDR3. The V gene is TRBV5-6, the J gene TRBJ1-1; tentatively, D is TRBD1 (6 bases). The CDR3 spans 14 residues. Trimming took off 1 base at V and 4 bases at J, with 11 bases between the two ends. Germline lookup yields CDR1 SGHDT and CDR2 YYEEEE. The chain's CDR3 is CASSLPTGSTEAFF. CDR3 bases: TGTGCCAGCAGCTTGCCGACAGGAAGCACTGAAGCTTTCTTT.

The chain combines TRBV9 with TRBJ2-1; TRBD1 matches 9 bases. With 4 bases clipped from V and 7 bases from J, the junction kept 9 bases outside the gene matches. Germline CDR1 is SGDLS and CDR2 is YYNGEE. This CDR3 region has 15 residues. For the CDR3, the DNA is TGTGCCAGCAGCCGCGGAGGGACAGGGTGGAATGAGCAGTTCTTC. Amino acids: CASSRGGTGWNEQFF.

The chain carries TRBV12-5 and TRBJ2-5; the match to TRBD2 covers 8 bases. The CDR3 has 14 residues. Germline CDR1 and CDR2: LGHNT and FRNRAP. Trimming removed 4 bases from V and 3 bases from J; junction bases left unmatched: 4. CDR3: CASGSGGMEETQYF. The CDR3 nucleotides are TGTGCTAGTGGTTCGGGAGGGATGGAAGAGACCCAGTACTTC. Full variable domain (missing parts from reference TRBV12-5 and TRBJ2-5): DARVTQTPRHKVTEMGQEVTMRCQPILGHNTVFWYRQTMMQGLELLAYFRNRAPLDDSGMPKDRFSAEMPDATLATLKIQPSEPRDSAVYFCASGSGGMEETQYFGPGTRLLVL.

V gene TRBV5-1 combines with J gene TRBJ1-3; the D gene is possibly TRBD1 (5 bases). The CDR3 runs 16 residues. Trimming took 4 bases from V and 0 from J, leaving 14 bases between them. Germline CDR1 is SGHRS and CDR2 is YFSETQ. The CDR3 is CASSTRQLSSGNTIYF. The CDR3 DNA is TGCGCCAGCAGCACCCGACAGTTAAGCTCTGGAAACACCATATATTTT.

CDR3 in amino acids: CASSTGTVEAFF. CDR3 nucleotide sequence: TGCGCCAGCAGCACGGGGACAGTTGAAGCTTTCTTT. The chain employs TRBV5-1 and TRBJ1-1, with 7 bases lining up with TRBD1. Trimming cost V 4 bases and J 7 bases; bases outside gene matches: 4. The CDR3 has 12 amino acids. The germline CDR1 and CDR2 sequences are SGHRS and YFSETQ.

The chain links TRBV5-4 to TRBJ2-1; 9 nucleotides align to TRBD2. This CDR3 comprises 15 residues. In germline, CDR1 is SGHNT, CDR2 YYREEE (reference sequence). Losses at the gene ends were 4 bases for V and 3 bases for J; bases not matched to a gene: 5. The DNA for the CDR3 is TGTGCCAGCAGCGGGGCGGGGGGGAACTACAATGAGCAGTTCTTC. Translated: CASSGAGGNYNEQFF. The full variable domain, its missing parts supplied by reference TRBV5-4 and TRBJ2-1, is ETGVTQSPTHLIKTRGQQVTLRCSSQSGHNTVSWYQQALGQGPQFIFQYYREEENGRGNFPPRFSGLQFPNYSSELNVNALELDDSALYLCASSGAGGNYNEQFFGPGTRLTVL.

The chain joins TRBV23-1 to TRBJ2-3; unclear D gene. TRBV23-1 is assigned to the ORF class and has an uncertain function. This CDR3 has 17 residues. V lost 1 base to trimming and J lost 3 bases, with 17 bases between them. CDR3: CASSQLRHQVLTDTQYF. The CDR3 DNA sequence: TGCGCCAGCAGTCAATTACGCCATCAGGTCCTAACAGATACGCAGTATTTT.

The gene calls are TRBV6-1 and TRBJ1-1; tentative D call: TRBD1 (6 bases). Germline CDR1 and CDR2: MNHNS and SASEGT. The V and J ends lost 3 bases and 1 base respectively, with 9 bases between them. The CDR3 runs to 14 residues. The CDR3 DNA reads as TGTGCCAGCAGTGAGCAGGGGTGGAACACTGAAGCTTTCTTT. Amino acid sequence: CASSEQGWNTEAFF.

The J gene is TRBJ2-6, the V gene TRBV5-1, with D tentatively TRBD1 (5 bases). Germline V gives CDR1 SGHRS, CDR2 YFSETQ. The V and J ends lost 5 bases and 0 bases respectively, with 9 bases between them. This CDR3 spans 15 amino acids. The CDR3 loop is CASSYDSSGANVLTF. CDR3 DNA: TGCGCCAGCAGTTACGACAGCTCTGGGGCCAACGTCCTGACTTTC.

The rearrangement links TRBV6-6 to TRBJ1-2, with 10 bases that match TRBD1. In germline, CDR1 is MNHNY, CDR2 SVGAGI (reference sequence). Trimming cost V 5 bases and J 7 bases; bases outside gene matches: 4. The CDR3 totals 13 residues. The CDR3 coding sequence is TGTGCCAGCAGTACGACAGGGGGCACTGGCTACACCTTC. It specifies CASSTTGGTGYTF.

The chain carries TRBV2 and TRBJ1-5; D is perhaps TRBD1 (6 bases). The germline V and J ends were trimmed by 1 base and 7 bases, with 14 bases remaining between them. CDR1 and CDR2 from the germline V gene are SNHLY and FYNNEI. CDR3 length: 15 residues. The DNA of the CDR3 is TGTGCCAGCAGTGAAGGGGGGGGACACGGGCAGCCCCAGCATTTT. Protein product: CASSEGGGHGQPQHF.

The gene calls are TRBV5-1 and TRBJ2-7; 9 nucleotides match TRBD1. The CDR3 extends over 17 amino acids. Germline V gives CDR1 SGHRS, CDR2 YFSETQ. V was clipped by 8 bases and J by 5 bases; unmatched bases: 20. DNA for the CDR3: TGCGCCAGTAGGACAGGGGAAGTGATCCTCTCCTTGGACGAGCAGTACTTC. This sequence encodes CASRTGEVILSLDEQYF.

The chain combines TRBV29-1 with TRBJ2-7, with TRBD2 matching 10 bases. The trim removed 6 bases at V and 3 bases at J, leaving 5 bases unmatched. The CDR3 length is 13 residues. Germline assignment: CDR1 SQVTM and CDR2 ANQGSEA. CDR3 sequence reads: CSVSSGGNYEQYF. DNA for the CDR3: TGCAGCGTCTCTAGCGGGGGCAACTACGAGCAGTACTTC.

Comments on this clone: One end of the junction varies from germline; a read error may be responsible. The V gene is TRBV18, the J gene TRBJ2-2; 7 bases are a match to TRBD1. Germline V gene data show CDR1 as KGHSH and CDR2 as LQKENI. The CDR3 totals 16 residues. The CDR3 loop is CASAPPTGRETGELFF. DNA of the CDR3: TGTGCCAGCGCACCACCGACAGGGAGAGAGACCGGGGAGCTGTTTTTT.

This sequence joins TRBV20-1 and TRBJ1-4, with unresolved D. Per the germline V gene, CDR1 is DFQATT and CDR2 is SNEGSKA (reference sequence). V lost 8 bases to trimming and J lost 4 bases, with 8 bases between them. CDR3 length: 11 amino acids. CDR3 residues: CSSSLNEKLFF. The DNA of the CDR3 is TGCAGTTCGTCCCTTAATGAAAAACTGTTTTTT.

The chain links TRBV25-1 to TRBJ1-2, with D possibly TRBD1 on 6 matching bases. Germline CDR1 and CDR2: MGHDK and SYGVNS. The CDR3 runs 12 residues. V lost 10 bases, J lost 7 bases, and 16 bases lay in between. The CDR3 region is CATRDTRRGYTF. DNA of the CDR3: TGTGCCACCCGGGACACCAGACGTGGCTACACCTTC.

CDR3 amino acids: CASSPRQGDSYEQYF. The CDR3 DNA is TGTGCCAGCAGCCCACGACAGGGGGACTCCTACGAGCAGTACTTC. The rearrangement joins TRBV4-2 to TRBJ2-7; the match to TRBD1 covers 9 bases. Trimming at V came to 4 bases and at J to 0 bases, leaving 4 bases not matched to a gene. This CDR3 has 15 amino acids. CDR1 is LGHNA, CDR2 YNFKEQ, per germline.

The chain joins TRBV19 to TRBJ2-2, with TRBD1 identical over 9 bases. Looked up from germline, CDR1 is LNHDA and CDR2 is SQIVND (reference sequence). V shed 7 bases and J 3 bases; nucleotides not matched to a gene: 9. The CDR3 totals 16 residues. The CDR3 reads CASTRGGQGDTGELFF. CDR3 bases: TGTGCCAGTACCCGAGGGGGACAGGGCGACACCGGGGAGCTGTTTTTT.

The chain joins TRBV6-5 to TRBJ2-3; 8 nucleotides align to TRBD2. The CDR3 sequence is 11 residues long. V dropped 9 bases and J dropped 7; count of bases not matched to a gene: 3. CDR1 is MNHEY and CDR2 is SVGAGI in the germline V gene. The CDR3 DNA sequence: TGTGCCAGGGGCGGGGGGAATACGCAGTATTTT. Its protein is CARGGGNTQYF.